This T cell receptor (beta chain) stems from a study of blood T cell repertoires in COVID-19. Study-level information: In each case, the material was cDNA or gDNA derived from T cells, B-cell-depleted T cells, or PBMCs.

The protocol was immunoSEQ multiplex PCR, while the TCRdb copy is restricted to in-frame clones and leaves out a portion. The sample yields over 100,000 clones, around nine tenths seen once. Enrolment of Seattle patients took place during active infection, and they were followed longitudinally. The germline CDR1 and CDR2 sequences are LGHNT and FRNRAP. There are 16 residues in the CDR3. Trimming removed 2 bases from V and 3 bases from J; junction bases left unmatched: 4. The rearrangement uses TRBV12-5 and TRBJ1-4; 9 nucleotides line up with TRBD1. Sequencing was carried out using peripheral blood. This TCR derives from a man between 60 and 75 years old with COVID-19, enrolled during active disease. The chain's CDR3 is CASGLMYRGPNEKLFF. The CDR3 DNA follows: TGTGCTAGTGGTTTGATGTACAGGGGGCCTAATGAAAAACTGTTTTTT.